The 15 T cell receptor beta chains below all came from one sample that was sequenced in a study of blood T cell repertoires in COVID-19. Clones were read by immunoSEQ multiplex PCR, and TCRdb kept only the in-frame ones, dropping some. The sample records hundreds of thousands of clones, roughly 91% being singletons. The sequencing sample was made of PBMCs or T cells enriched from blood (not recorded which). The origin of the receptors is a woman between 50 and 59 years old who had been exposed to COVID-19.

There are a few counts of this clone. V gene TRBV9 combines with J gene TRBJ1-1; TRBD1 aligns across 11 bases. With 3 bases clipped from V and 5 bases from J, the junction kept 6 bases outside the gene matches. CDR1 is SGDLS and CDR2 is YYNGEE in the germline V gene. The CDR3 sequence is 15 residues long. The CDR3 reads CASSAGTGGLTEAFF. CDR3 sequence (DNA): TGTGCCAGCAGCGCTGGGACAGGGGGTTTGACTGAAGCTTTCTTT.

This clone was detected only once. The V call is TRBV11-2, the J call TRBJ2-7, with D hard to call. Trimming left V 5 bases short and J 6 bases short, with 11 bases between. The length of the CDR3 is 12 residues. The germline V gene encodes CDR1 SGHAT and CDR2 FQNNGV. Written as DNA, the CDR3 is TGTGCCAGCAGCGAACAAAGAGGCGAGCAGTACTTC. This translates into CASSEQRGEQYF.

V gene TRBV5-1 combines with J gene TRBJ2-1; 10 nucleotides match TRBD1. Germline V gene sequence: CDR1 SGHRS, CDR2 YFSETQ. The CDR3 is 16 residues long. The J segment lost 2 bases and the V segment lost 4 bases, leaving 6 bases of the junction unmatched. In DNA form, the CDR3 reads TGCGCCAGCAGCCAGGACAGGGGGAATACCTACAATGAGCAGTTCTTC. Protein: CASSQDRGNTYNEQFF. The whole variable domain, filled in from reference TRBV5-1 and TRBJ2-1, reads KAGVTQTPRYLIKTRGQQVTLSCSPISGHRSVSWYQQTPGQGLQFLFEYFSETQRNKGNFPGRFSGRQFSNSRSEMNVSTLELGDSALYLCASSQDRGNTYNEQFFGPGTRLTVL.

This clone appeared once. The chain links TRBV27 to TRBJ1-6, with D maybe TRBD1 (6 bases). Germline-derived CDR1 and CDR2 are MNHEY and SMNVEV (reference sequence). The CDR3 spans 13 residues. Trimming took 6 bases from V and 6 from J, leaving 9 bases between them. The CDR3 bases are TGTGCCAGCAGAGACAGGCGTAATTCACCCCTCCACTTT. It codes for CASRDRRNSPLHF.

This clone appeared a few times. The chain combines TRBV28 with TRBJ2-1, with 7 bases that match TRBD1. CDR3 size: 16 residues. Trimming cost V 5 bases and J 4 bases; bases outside gene matches: 11. Germline assignment: CDR1 MDHEN and CDR2 SYDVKM. In nucleotides, the CDR3 is TGTGCCAGCAGTCGCTATCTCGGACAGGAATACAATGAGCAGTTCTTC. Translating it yields CASSRYLGQEYNEQFF. Full variable domain (rest looked up from reference TRBV28 and TRBJ2-1): DVKVTQSSRYLVKRTGEKVFLECVQDMDHENMFWYRQDPGLGLRLIYFSYDVKMKEKGDIPEGYSVSREKKERFSLILESASTNQTSMYLCASSRYLGQEYNEQFFGPGTRLTVL.

The CDR3 nucleotides read TGTGCCAGTACCGCCTCCCGGCCAACAGGGGCTGGGAACACTGAAGCTTTCTTT. Translating it yields CASTASRPTGAGNTEAFF. The rearrangement links TRBV19 to TRBJ1-1; TRBD1 agrees at 7 bases. Looked up from germline, CDR1 is LNHDA and CDR2 is SQIVND (reference sequence). CDR3 size: 18 residues. After removal of 7 bases from V and 1 base from J, the junction contained 18 bases not matched to a gene.

The CDR3 DNA follows: TGTGCCAGCAGCCATGACACCGGGACAGGGGTCAGCTCCTATAATTCACCCCTCCACTTT. As protein: CASSHDTGTGVSSYNSPLHF. The V call is TRBV3-1 (or the pseudogene TRBV3-2), the J call TRBJ1-6; 10 bases fit TRBD1. CDR3 size: 20 residues. Germline loops: CDR1 LGHDT, CDR2 YNNKEL (reference sequence). J gave up 0 bases and V 3 bases, and 11 bases lay outside the gene matches.

A few counts support this clone. The chain combines TRBV11-3 with TRBJ2-2; possible D gene TRBD1, 6 bases. Germline V CDR1 and CDR2: SGHNT, YENEEA. This CDR3 contains 13 residues. Deletions cut 2 bases from V and 5 bases from J, with 6 bases between. CDR3: CASSLQGTGELFF. In DNA form, the CDR3 reads TGTGCCAGCAGCTTACAGGGGACCGGGGAGCTGTTTTTT.

The V gene is TRBV28, the J gene TRBJ1-2; 9 bases align to TRBD1. The CDR3 is made up of 14 amino acids. The ends lost 6 bases at V and 2 bases at J; junction bases unmatched: 4. CDR1 and CDR2 (germline): MDHEN, SYDVKM. The CDR3 here is CASSQGQGNYGYTF. DNA of the CDR3: TGTGCCAGCAGCCAAGGACAGGGGAACTATGGCTACACCTTC.

This clone was counted once. The genes are TRBV9 and TRBJ2-3; TRBD2 agrees at 11 bases. The germline gives CDR1 SGDLS, CDR2 YYNGEE. The CDR3 has 18 residues. Germline trimming cut 4 bases from V and 2 bases from J; bases unmatched to any gene: 12. CDR3 loop: CASSLRGTSGGYTDTQYF. Written as DNA, the CDR3 is TGTGCCAGCAGCCTAAGGGGAACTAGCGGGGGATACACAGATACGCAGTATTTT.

The J gene is TRBJ1-2, the V gene TRBV6-5; TRBD1 is a possible D gene (5 bases). Trimming stripped 2 bases from V and 1 base from J, with 11 bases between. CDR3 length: 15 amino acids. Germline values: CDR1 MNHEY, CDR2 SVGAGI. The CDR3 is CASSYGAGLNYGYTF. The DNA of the CDR3 is TGTGCCAGCAGTTACGGGGCAGGGCTTAACTATGGCTACACCTTC.

The V gene is TRBV6-5, the J gene TRBJ2-1; D unresolved. V lost 2 bases and J lost 3, with 5 bases in between. The CDR3 has 13 residues. CDR1 MNHEY and CDR2 SVGAGI come from the germline V gene. CDR3 sequence (DNA): TGTGCCAGCAGTTACAACAACTACAATGAGCAGTTCTTC. Amino acids: CASSYNNYNEQFF.

The V and J genes are TRBV30 and TRBJ1-5; D is perhaps TRBD1 (6 bases). V was trimmed by 1 base and J by 5 bases, leaving 6 bases between them. The CDR3 runs to 12 residues. Germline-derived CDR1 and CDR2 are GTSNPN and SVGIG (reference sequence). This CDR3 reads CAWSGGHQPQHF. Here the CDR3 DNA reads TGTGCCTGGAGTGGGGGGCATCAGCCCCAGCATTTT.

Only a few counts were recorded for this clone. V gene TRBV5-5 combines with J gene TRBJ1-5; unclear D gene. Germline CDR1 SGHKS, CDR2 YYEKEE (reference sequence). CDR3 length equals 16 residues. V gave up 0 bases and J gave up 1 base, with 11 bases separating them. The CDR3: CASSLAWQASNQPQHF. CDR3 DNA: TGTGCCAGCAGCTTGGCCTGGCAGGCCAGCAATCAGCCCCAGCATTTT.

The chain recombines TRBV4-1 with TRBJ2-3; possibly TRBD1 for D (5 bases). The CDR3 spans 13 residues. Trimming stripped 3 bases from V and 2 bases from J, with 6 bases between. The germline gives CDR1 MGHRA, CDR2 YSYEKL. The CDR3 is CASSHGHTDTQYF. CDR3 nucleotides: TGCGCCAGCAGCCATGGACACACAGATACGCAGTATTTT.